This T cell receptor beta chain was recovered during a study of T cell clonotyping in hematopoietic cell transplantation. V was trimmed by 6 bases and J by 0 bases, leaving 8 bases between them. CDR1 and CDR2 from the germline V gene are MNHEY and SMNVEV (reference sequence). This CDR3 contains 13 residues. Findings and limits, study-wide: Pathologically expanded recipient clonotypes increased progressively from day 30 to day 180 as diversity fell.

In regard to this clone: No antigen is known for it.

Sequencing was performed with immunoSEQ multiplex PCR; in TCRdb, only in-frame clones are kept and a portion is missing. The repertoire includes under 15,000 clones, 80% to 95% of them detected once, and roughly 1.2% sits in the top ten. This sequence originates from a man under 40 in good health. Some clones in this sample may be carry-over from other donors' samples. The specimen sequenced was peripheral blood mononuclear cells. The rearrangement uses TRBV27 and TRBJ1-1, with D unresolved. The CDR3 DNA is TGTGCCAGCAGCCAGGTGATGAACACTGAAGCTTTCTTT. Translation gives CASSQVMNTEAFF.